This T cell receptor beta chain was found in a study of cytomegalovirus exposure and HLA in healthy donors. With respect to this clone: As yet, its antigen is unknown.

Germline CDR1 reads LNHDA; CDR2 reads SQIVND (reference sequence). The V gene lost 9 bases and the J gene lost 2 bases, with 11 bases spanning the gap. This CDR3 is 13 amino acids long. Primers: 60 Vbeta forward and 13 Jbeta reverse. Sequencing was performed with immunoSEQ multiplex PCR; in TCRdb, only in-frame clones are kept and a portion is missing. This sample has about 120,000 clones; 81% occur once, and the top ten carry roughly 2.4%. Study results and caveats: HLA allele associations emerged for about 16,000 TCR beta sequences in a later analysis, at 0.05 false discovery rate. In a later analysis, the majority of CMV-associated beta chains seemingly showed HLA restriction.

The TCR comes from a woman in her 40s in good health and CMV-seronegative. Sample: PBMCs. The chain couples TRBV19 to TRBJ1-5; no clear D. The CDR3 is CASKQGGNQPQHF. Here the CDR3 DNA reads TGTGCCAGCAAGCAAGGAGGCAATCAGCCCCAGCATTTT.